This T cell receptor (beta chain) comes out of a study of memory CD8 T cells in hepatitis C reinfection. Looking at the study overall: Reinfection meant HCV RNA positivity after two negatives ≥60 days apart. Samples before reinfection came 55 to 20 weeks prior to detection.

In germline, CDR1 is SGHVS, CDR2 FQNEAQ. The ends were cut back, 1 base at V and 4 bases at J, with 8 bases in the middle. CDR3 length: 13 amino acids. TCRdb's table, derived via immunoSEQ multiplex PCR, lists solely in-frame clones and lacks some. The sample lists under 60,000 clones; roughly nine tenths were seen once. Stated time point: pre-reinfection, 55 to 20 weeks before reinfection detection. No in vitro expansion preceded TCR sequencing of the sorted cells. The Montreal HEPCO cohort supplied donors who inject drugs. Control naive CD8 T cells came from a couple of donors at all three reinfection time points.

V gene TRBV7-8 combines with J gene TRBJ2-7; D gene uncertain. This TCR was recovered from a man between 18 and 29 years old with hepatitis C virus infection. The material sequenced was naive CD8+ T cells sorted from blood. CDR3 in amino acids: CASSLGGPYEQYF. In DNA form, the CDR3 reads TGTGCCAGCAGCTTAGGAGGCCCGTACGAGCAGTACTTC. Using reference TRBV7-8 and TRBJ2-7 for the parts outside the CDR3, the full variable domain is GAGVSQSPRYKVAKRGQDVALRCDPISGHVSLFWYQQALGQGPEFLTYFQNEAQLDKSGLPSDRFFAERPEGSVSTLKIQRTQQEDSAVYLCASSLGGPYEQYFGPGTRLTVT.